A selection of T cell receptor beta chains follows, all from one sample in a study of identical twins. One entry per CDR3 protein, called by TCRdb with MiXCR from the 5' RACE reads. The sample has about 720,000 distinct CDR3 sequences; roughly 8% are singletons. The sample was also reused in another study, on yellow fever vaccine responses in identical twins.

The source material was PBMCs. The origin of the receptors is a woman aged 18-35 years in good health. Each CDR3 is given with its conserved first and last residue. D genes are given only for firm matches. Size tells how often a clone was seen (once, few, many) or the class of an expanded clone, and some rows leave it out.

TRBV6-1	TRBJ1-1	-	TRBD1	CASSATGGLNTEAFF	TGTGCCAGCAGTGCAACAGGGGGCCTGAACACTGAAGCTTTCTTT
TRBV18	TRBJ1-2	many	-	CASSPQKASGYTF	TGTGCCAGCTCACCACAGAAGGCAAGCGGCTACACCTTC
TRBV12-3/TRBV12-4	TRBJ2-1	-	TRBD2	CASSLQTSGANNEQFF	TGTGCCAGCAGTTTACAGACTAGCGGGGCCAACAATGAGCAGTTCTTC
TRBV24-1	TRBJ2-2	many	-	CATGPATGTGELFF	TGTGCCACCGGTCCTGCGACTGGCACCGGGGAGCTGTTTTTT
TRBV20-1	TRBJ2-1	few	TRBD2	CSARDRSGRNSYNEQFF	TGCAGTGCTAGAGATCGAAGCGGGAGAAACTCCTACAATGAGCAGTTCTTC
TRBV12-3/TRBV12-4	TRBJ1-1	many	-	CASSLWWIGTEAFF	TGTGCCAGCAGTTTATGGTGGATAGGCACTGAAGCTTTCTTT
TRBV6-5	TRBJ2-1	-	-	CASSNKGRRSANEQFF	TGTGCCAGCAGTAACAAGGGGAGGAGGTCGGCGAATGAGCAGTTCTTC
TRBV12-3/TRBV12-4	TRBJ1-5	many	-	CASSLGSGNQPQHF	TGTGCCAGCAGTTTAGGGAGTGGCAATCAGCCCCAGCATTTT
TRBV7-9	TRBJ1-2	-	-	CASSKGQLYGYTF	TGTGCCAGCAGCAAGGGACAACTCTATGGCTACACCTTC
TRBV5-1	TRBJ2-2	-	-	CASSLAWNGELFF	TGCGCCAGCAGCTTGGCCTGGAACGGGGAGCTGTTTTTT
TRBV20-1	TRBJ2-1	few	TRBD2	CSARTSGRLYEQFF	TGCAGTGCTAGAACTAGCGGACGTTTATACGAGCAGTTCTTC
TRBV7-2	TRBJ2-5	many	-	CASSLPAGRETQYF	TGTGCCAGCAGCTTACCAGCCGGAAGGGAGACCCAGTACTTC
TRBV25-1	TRBJ1-1	few	-	CASRTRGTEAFF	TGTGCCAGCAGGACGAGGGGGACTGAAGCTTTCTTT
TRBV24-1	TRBJ2-1	-	-	CATSDPGSNEQFF	TGTGCCACCAGTGACCCCGGGAGCAATGAGCAGTTCTTC
TRBV6-6	TRBJ2-7	-	-	CASRDGAYEQYF	TGTGCCAGTAGGGACGGGGCCTACGAGCAGTACTTC